Following are 14 T cell receptor beta chains from one sample sequenced in a study of blood T cell repertoires in COVID-19. Profiled with immunoSEQ multiplex PCR; TCRdb holds only in-frame clones, not every one. The profile covers tens of thousands of clones, with 80% to 90% appearing a single time and 2.7% taken by the ten largest. Sequenced input: peripheral blood. The receptors originated from a man aged 45-60 years with COVID-19, enrolled during active disease.

The chain joins TRBV28 to TRBJ2-1, with 10 bases matching TRBD1. The CDR3 runs to 16 residues. V lost 7 bases to trimming and J lost 6 bases; unmatched junction nucleotides: 12. The V gene's germline CDR1 is MDHEN and CDR2 SYDVKM. The CDR3 sequence is CASMVRDRGIGNEQFF. The CDR3 region has the DNA TGTGCCAGCATGGTACGGGACAGGGGTATCGGCAATGAGCAGTTCTTC.

J is TRBJ2-7 and V is TRBV6-2 or TRBV6-3; TRBD2 might be the D (5 bases). Germline assignment: CDR1 MNHEY and CDR2 SVGEGT. The CDR3 length is 13 residues. The V and J ends lost 2 bases and 3 bases respectively, with 8 bases between them. CDR3 in DNA: TGTGCCAGCAGTTACCGGGAAAACTACGAGCAGTACTTC. Translating gives CASSYRENYEQYF.

The chain uses TRBV11-2 and TRBJ2-3, with 9 bases lining up with TRBD1. CDR1 and CDR2 (germline): SGHAT, FQNNGV. V was clipped by 4 bases and J by 5 bases; unmatched bases: 10. The CDR3 contains 16 residues. The CDR3 reads CASSWGRRGQGDTQYF. The CDR3 DNA reads TGTGCCAGCAGCTGGGGACGCCGGGGACAGGGAGATACGCAGTATTTT.

This chain connects TRBV6-5 to TRBJ1-2, with D perhaps TRBD1 (6 bases). This CDR3 has 14 residues. V was shortened by 7 bases and J by 3 bases, with 15 bases between the two germline ends. From germline, CDR1 is MNHEY and CDR2 SVGAGI. DNA for the CDR3: TGTGCCAGCACCCCTGGACAGTCCTACTATGGCTACACCTTC. It encodes CASTPGQSYYGYTF.

J is TRBJ2-2 and V is TRBV3-1 (or the pseudogene TRBV3-2); TRBD1 matches 9 bases. Unmatched junction bases numbered 12, after V lost 6 bases and J lost 7 bases. Germline V gene data show CDR1 as LGHDT and CDR2 as YNNKEL (reference sequence). The CDR3 runs 16 residues. CDR3 sequence reads: CASRQYRGLRFGELFF. The DNA of the CDR3 is TGTGCCAGCAGACAATACAGGGGGCTGCGTTTCGGGGAGCTGTTTTTT.

The CDR3 nucleotides read TGCGCCAGCAGCTTTGATGCTAGCTCTGGGGCCAACGTCCTGACTTTC. Translated, it gives CASSFDASSGANVLTF. The rearrangement links TRBV5-1 to TRBJ2-6; D remains unclear. CDR1 is SGHRS, CDR2 YFSETQ, per germline. The CDR3 totals 16 residues. V lost 2 bases and J 0 bases, leaving 9 bases between the germline ends.

The rearrangement links TRBV19 to TRBJ2-1, with TRBD2 matching 15 bases. V shed 5 bases and J 9 bases; nucleotides not matched to a gene: 2. CDR3 size: 14 residues. Germline V gene lookup returns CDR1 LNHDA and CDR2 SQIVND (reference sequence). The CDR3 region has the DNA TGTGCCAGTAGTCGGGGACTAGCGGGGGGTGAGCAGTTCTTC. Protein: CASSRGLAGGEQFF.

V usage is TRBV7-2 and J usage is TRBJ1-5; 7 positions agree with TRBD1. The CDR3 is 13 amino acids. J lost 5 bases, V lost 3 bases, and 1 base had no gene match. Germline CDR1 and CDR2: SGHTA and FQGNSA. CDR3 sequence: CASSLTGHQPQHF. CDR3 sequence (DNA): TGTGCCAGCAGCTTGACAGGGCATCAGCCCCAGCATTTT.

This clone turned up a few times. The chain combines TRBV7-8 with TRBJ1-1, with 10 positions matching TRBD1. V was clipped by 1 base and J by 4 bases; unmatched bases: 9. CDR1 is SGHVS and CDR2 is FQNEAQ in the germline V gene. The CDR3 sequence is 17 residues long. The CDR3 DNA reads as TGTGCCAGCAGCTTAGGGAGACAGGGGGCCCGGGGCACTGAAGCTTTCTTT. This encodes CASSLGRQGARGTEAFF. Full variable domain (remainder filled in from reference TRBV7-8 and TRBJ1-1): GAGVSQSPRYKVAKRGQDVALRCDPISGHVSLFWYQQALGQGPEFLTYFQNEAQLDKSGLPSDRFFAERPEGSVSTLKIQRTQQEDSAVYLCASSLGRQGARGTEAFFGQGTRLTVV.

The rearrangement joins TRBV3-1 (or the pseudogene TRBV3-2) to TRBJ1-6, with unresolved D. This CDR3 has 15 amino acids. The ends were cut back, 1 base at V and 3 bases at J, with 7 bases in the middle. Germline CDR1 reads LGHDT; CDR2 reads YNNKEL (reference sequence). As DNA, the CDR3 is TGTGCCAGCAGCCAAGGCAGGCTCTATAATTCACCCCTCCACTTT. The encoded protein is CASSQGRLYNSPLHF.

This clone appeared once. J is TRBJ1-1 and V is TRBV19, with a weak D call TRBD1 (5 bases). The germline gives CDR1 LNHDA, CDR2 SQIVND (reference sequence). The CDR3 is 13 residues long. Trimming took 1 base from V and 6 from J, leaving 9 bases between them. Written as DNA, the CDR3 is TGTGCCAGTAGTATAGTAGGAGGGGCTGAAGCTTTCTTT. Translating gives CASSIVGGAEAFF.

The CDR3 DNA is TGTGCCAGCAGGGGTTCGTGGGGGAGGATTGAAAAACTGTTTTTT. Translating gives CASRGSWGRIEKLFF. This sequence joins TRBV27 and TRBJ1-4; possibly TRBD1 for D (5 bases). The CDR3 is 15 residues long. The V and J ends lost 6 bases and 7 bases respectively, with 18 bases between them. CDR1 and CDR2 (germline): MNHEY, SMNVEV (reference sequence).

The chain links TRBV21-1 to TRBJ1-5; the table calls TRBD1, which could not be checked here. TRBV21-1 represents a pseudogene. The length of the CDR3 is 18 residues. The CDR3 spells CASSTGDRGRYSNQPQHF. The CDR3 DNA sequence: TGTGCCAGCAGCACTGGGGACAGGGGCCGATATAGCAATCAGCCCCAGCATTTT.

CDR3 sequence (DNA): TGTGCCAACTCGCAGGGGAGGGGGATGAACACTGAAGCTTTCTTT. This translates into CANSQGRGMNTEAFF. The V gene is TRBV18, the J gene TRBJ1-1; tentative D call: TRBD1 (6 bases). The CDR3 runs to 15 residues. The ends were cut back, 10 bases at V and 0 bases at J, with 18 bases in the middle. CDR1 and CDR2 from the germline V gene are KGHSH and LQKENI.